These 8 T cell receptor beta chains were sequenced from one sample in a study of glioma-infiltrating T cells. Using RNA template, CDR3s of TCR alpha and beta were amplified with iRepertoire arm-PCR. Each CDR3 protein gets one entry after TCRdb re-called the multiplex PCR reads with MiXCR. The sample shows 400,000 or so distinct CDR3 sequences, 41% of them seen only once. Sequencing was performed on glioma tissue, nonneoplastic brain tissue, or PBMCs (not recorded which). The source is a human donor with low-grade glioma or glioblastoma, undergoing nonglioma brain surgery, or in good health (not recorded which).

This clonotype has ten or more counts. This CDR3 reads CASRRWGSNYGYTF. CDR3 nucleotide sequence: TGTGCCAGCAGACGATGGGGATCTAACTATGGCTACACCTTC. The chain carries TRBV28 and TRBJ1-2; D remains unclear. This CDR3 comprises 14 residues. Deletions cut 6 bases from V and 0 bases from J, with 11 bases between. Germline V gives CDR1 MDHEN, CDR2 SYDVKM.

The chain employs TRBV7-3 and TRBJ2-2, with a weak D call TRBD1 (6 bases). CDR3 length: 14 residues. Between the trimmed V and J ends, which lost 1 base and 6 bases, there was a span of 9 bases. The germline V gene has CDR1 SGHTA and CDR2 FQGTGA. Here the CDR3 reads CASSLNRAPGELFF. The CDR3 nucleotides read TGTGCCAGCAGCTTAAACAGGGCCCCCGGGGAGCTGTTTTTT.

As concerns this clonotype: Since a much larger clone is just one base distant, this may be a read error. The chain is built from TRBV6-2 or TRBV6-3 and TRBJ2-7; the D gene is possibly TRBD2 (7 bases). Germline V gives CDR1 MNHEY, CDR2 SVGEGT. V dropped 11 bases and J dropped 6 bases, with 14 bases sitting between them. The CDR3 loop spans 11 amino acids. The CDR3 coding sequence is TGTGCCGGGGGGGGCAGGGTCGAGCAGTACTTC. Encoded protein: CAGGGRVEQYF.

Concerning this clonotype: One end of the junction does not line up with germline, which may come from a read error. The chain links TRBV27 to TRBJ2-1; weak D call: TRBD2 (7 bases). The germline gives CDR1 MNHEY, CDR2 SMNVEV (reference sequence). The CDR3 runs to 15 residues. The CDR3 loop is CASKGGSLSYNEQFF. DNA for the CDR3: TGTGCCAGCAAGGGGGGGAGTTTGTCCTACAATGAGCAGTTCTTT.

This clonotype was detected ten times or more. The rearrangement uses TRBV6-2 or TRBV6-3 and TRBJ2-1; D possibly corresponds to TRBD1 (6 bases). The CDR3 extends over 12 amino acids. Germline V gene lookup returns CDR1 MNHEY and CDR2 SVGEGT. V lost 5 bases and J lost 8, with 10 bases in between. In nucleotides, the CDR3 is TGTGCCAGCAGTAACAGGGTCGATGAGCAGTTCTTC. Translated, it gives CASSNRVDEQFF.

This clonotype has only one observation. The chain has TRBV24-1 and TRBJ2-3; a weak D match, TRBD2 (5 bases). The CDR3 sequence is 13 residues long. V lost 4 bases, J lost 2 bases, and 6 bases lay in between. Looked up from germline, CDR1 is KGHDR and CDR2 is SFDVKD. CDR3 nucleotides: TGTGCCACCAGTGAAGCGGTCACAGATACGCAGTATTTT. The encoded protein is CATSEAVTDTQYF.

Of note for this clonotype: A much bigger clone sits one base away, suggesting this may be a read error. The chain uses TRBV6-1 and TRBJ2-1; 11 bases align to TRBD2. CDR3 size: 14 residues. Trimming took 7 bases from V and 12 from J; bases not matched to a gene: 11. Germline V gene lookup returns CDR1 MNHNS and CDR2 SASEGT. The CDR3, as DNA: TGTGCCAGCACCTCCCTAGCTAGCGGGAGGCGGCAGTTCTTC. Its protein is CASTSLASGRRQFF.

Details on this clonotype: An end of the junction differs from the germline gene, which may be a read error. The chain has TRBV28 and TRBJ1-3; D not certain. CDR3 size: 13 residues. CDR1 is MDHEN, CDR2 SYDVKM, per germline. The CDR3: CASGFSSGNTMYF. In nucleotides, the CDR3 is TGTGCCAGCGGCTTCAGCTCTGGAAACACCATGTATTTT.